A selection of T cell receptor beta chains follows, all from one sample in a study of circulating CD8 cells and anti-PD-1 response in melanoma. TCRdb redid the calling of the reads with MiXCR, one entry per CDR3 protein. This sample has about 440 distinct CDR3 sequences; about a sixth occur once, and the top ten carry approximately 39%. The source material was CD8+ T cells from PBMCs, sampled at baseline or after one month of anti-PD-1 therapy (not recorded which). The origin of the receptors is a human donor with melanoma. The donor label of this sample is uncertain. Some clones in this sample may be carry-over from other donors' samples. The CDR3 runs from the conserved cysteine through the conserved F or W. A D gene is named only where the DNA matches it firmly. Not all rows give a size; the values are once, few, many and, for expanded clones, a class.

-	TRBV19	TRBJ2-1	-	CASSFGFRGLEFF	TGTGCCAGTAGTTTTGGATTCAGGGGACTCGAGTTCTTC
-	TRBV20-1	TRBJ2-7	-	CSARGLDEGLGLYEQYF	TGCAGTGCTAGAGGCCTGGACGAGGGACTGGGCCTCTACGAGCAGTACTTC
large	TRBV28	TRBJ1-2	-	CASSLLPRGGGGYTF	TGTGCCAGCAGTTTATTGCCCAGGGGTGGAGGTGGCTACACCTTC
-	TRBV5-5	TRBJ1-3	TRBD1	CASSLYTGAVDTIYF	TGTGCCAGCAGCTTGTATACAGGGGCGGTGGACACCATATATTTT
medium-sized	TRBV4-3	TRBJ1-2	TRBD1	CASSQDRDRIYGYTF	TGCGCCAGCAGCCAAGATCGGGACAGAATCTATGGCTACACCTTC
few	TRBV7-2	TRBJ2-2	-	CASSLNPQGYTGELFF	TGTGCCAGCAGCTTGAACCCACAGGGATACACCGGGGAGCTGTTTTTT
few	TRBV20-1	TRBJ2-7	TRBD2	CSARDGGEAYEQYF	TGCAGTGCTAGAGACGGGGGGGAGGCCTACGAGCAGTACTTC
large	TRBV30	TRBJ2-1	TRBD2	CAWTGTSGRGPIRDEQFF	TGTGCCTGGACCGGGACTAGCGGGAGAGGGCCCATTCGAGATGAGCAGTTCTTC
medium-sized	TRBV4-3	TRBJ2-5	-	CASSQERREETQYF	TGCGCCAGCAGCCAAGAGAGGAGAGAAGAGACCCAGTACTTC
-	TRBV27	TRBJ2-7	-	CASSLGPHYEQYF	TGTGCCAGCAGCCTTGGGCCACACTACGAGCAGTACTTC
-	TRBV4-3	TRBJ2-5	TRBD2	CASSQDVGLGETQYF	TGCGCCAGCAGCCAAGATGTTGGACTAGGGGAGACCCAGTACTTC
medium-sized	TRBV27	TRBJ1-6	-	CASSYRTNSPLHF	TGTGCCAGCAGTTACCGTACGAATTCACCCCTCCACTTT
-	TRBV20-1	TRBJ2-4	-	CSAPGSYKSIQYF	TGCAGTGCTCCCGGGAGCTACAAAAGCATTCAGTACTTC
medium-sized	TRBV19	TRBJ1-3	-	CAQNQGNTIYF	TGTGCCCAGAATCAGGGAAACACCATATATTTT
-	TRBV19	TRBJ1-6	-	CASSGVLDDRNSPLHF	TGTGCCAGTAGTGGCGTGCTGGACGACCGTAATTCACCCCTCCACTTT
medium-sized	TRBV29-1	TRBJ2-2	TRBD2	CSGTSGAGELFF	TGCAGCGGGACTAGCGGGGCCGGGGAGCTGTTTTTT
-	TRBV28	TRBJ1-3	-	CASSFGSSGNTIYF	TGTGCCAGCAGTTTCGGGAGCTCTGGAAACACCATATATTTT
medium-sized	TRBV2	TRBJ1-3	-	CACSDDLSGNTIYF	TGTGCCTGCAGTGACGACCTCTCTGGAAACACCATATATTTT
medium-sized	TRBV18	TRBJ2-7	TRBD1	CASSPRTGPTYEQYF	TGTGCCAGCTCACCACGGACAGGACCCACCTACGAGCAGTACTTC
few	TRBV5-4	TRBJ2-1	-	CASSPVGGGASSYNEQFF	TGTGCCAGCAGCCCTGTGGGGGGGGGCGCCTCCTCCTACAATGAGCAGTTCTTC
medium-sized	TRBV18	TRBJ1-1	-	CASSSVGRRDEAFF	TGTGCCAGCTCATCCGTAGGGCGTCGCGATGAAGCTTTCTTT
hyperexpanded	TRBV11-2	TRBJ2-2	-	CASSLMRNTGELFF	TGTGCCAGCAGCTTAATGAGGAACACCGGGGAGCTGTTTTTT
-	TRBV20-1	TRBJ2-2	-	CSAREAGTDTGELFF	TGCAGTGCTAGAGAGGCCGGGACCGACACCGGGGAGCTGTTTTTT
few	TRBV19	TRBJ2-1	TRBD2	CASSIVAGAYNEQFF	TGTGCCAGTAGTATAGTAGCGGGGGCCTACAATGAGCAGTTCTTC
few	TRBV19	TRBJ2-3	-	CAKRADHLIADTQYF	TGTGCCAAGAGGGCTGACCACCTCATAGCAGATACGCAGTATTTT
-	TRBV25-1	TRBJ2-5	-	CASRAARKETQYF	TGTGCCAGCAGAGCGGCACGGAAGGAGACCCAGTACTTC
hyperexpanded	TRBV28	TRBJ2-3	-	CASTPPRGTQYF	TGTGCCAGCACCCCCCCGAGGGGTACGCAGTATTTT
few	TRBV12-3/TRBV12-4	TRBJ1-1	-	CASSFGGGNTEAFF	TGTGCCAGCAGTTTCGGGGGCGGGAACACTGAAGCTTTCTTT
-	TRBV2	TRBJ2-3	-	CASSGEGGDSTDTQYF	TGTGCCAGCAGTGGAGAGGGGGGCGATAGCACAGATACGCAGTATTTT
-	TRBV2	TRBJ2-7	-	CASSTIPNHEQYF	TGTGCCAGCAGTACAATTCCGAACCACGAGCAGTACTTC
-	TRBV2	TRBJ2-1	TRBD2	CASTRGTIYNEQFF	TGTGCCAGCACTCGAGGGACTATTTACAATGAGCAGTTCTTC
few	TRBV28	TRBJ1-6	TRBD1	CAIRQGWGSPLHF	TGTGCCATCAGACAGGGTTGGGGTTCACCCCTCCACTTT
-	TRBV29-1	TRBJ2-7	-	CSVAGDSRVEQYF	TGCAGCGTTGCGGGCGACAGTCGTGTCGAGCAGTACTTC
-	TRBV19	TRBJ2-5	TRBD2	CASSSGTSQGLGETQYF	TGTGCCAGTAGTAGCGGGACTAGTCAGGGGTTAGGAGAGACCCAGTACTTC
medium-sized	TRBV27	TRBJ1-5	-	CASSEPGQPQHF	TGTGCCAGCAGTGAGCCGGGTCAGCCCCAGCATTTT
medium-sized	TRBV28	TRBJ2-7	TRBD2	CASSLIGGDEQYF	TGTGCCAGCAGTCTGATCGGGGGGGACGAGCAGTACTTC
-	TRBV7-6	TRBJ2-5	-	CASSLALQPGETQYF	TGTGCCAGCAGCTTAGCCCTCCAGCCTGGGGAGACCCAGTACTTC
large	TRBV20-1	TRBJ2-7	TRBD1	CSATDREYEQYF	TGCAGTGCTACCGACAGGGAGTACGAGCAGTACTTC
large	TRBV25-1	TRBJ2-5	-	CASSPSRGGQETQYF	TGTGCCAGCAGTCCCTCTCGAGGGGGACAAGAGACCCAGTACTTC
-	TRBV4-1	TRBJ1-2	-	CASSQDRAFYGYTF	TGCGCCAGCAGCCAAGATCGGGCATTTTATGGCTACACCTTC
-	TRBV27	TRBJ1-1	-	CASSLSAGITEAFF	TGTGCCAGCAGTTTATCGGCGGGCATCACTGAAGCTTTCTTT
-	TRBV28	TRBJ2-1	TRBD2	CASNLSGSGYEQFF	TGTGCCAGCAACCTTAGCGGGAGTGGCTATGAGCAGTTCTTC
-	TRBV6-6	TRBJ2-5	TRBD1	CASRQRQGRETQYF	TGTGCCAGCAGACAAAGACAGGGGAGGGAGACCCAGTACTTC
few	TRBV2	TRBJ2-5	-	CASSVGWRETQYF	TGTGCCAGCAGTGTTGGGTGGCGAGAGACCCAGTACTTC
-	TRBV12-3/TRBV12-4	TRBJ2-3	TRBD1	CANSWTGLTDTQYF	TGTGCCAACAGTTGGACAGGGCTCACAGATACGCAGTATTTT
large	TRBV28	TRBJ2-3	-	CASRPVGTLFGTDTQYF	TGTGCCAGCAGACCGGTAGGGACTCTGTTTGGCACAGATACGCAGTATTTT